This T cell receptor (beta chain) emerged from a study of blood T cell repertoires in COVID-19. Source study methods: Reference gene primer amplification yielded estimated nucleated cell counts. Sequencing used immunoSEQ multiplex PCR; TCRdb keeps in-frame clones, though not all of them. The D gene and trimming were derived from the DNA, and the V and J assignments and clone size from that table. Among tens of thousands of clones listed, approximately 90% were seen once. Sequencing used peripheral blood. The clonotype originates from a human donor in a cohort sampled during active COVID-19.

The CDR3 nucleotides read TGTGCCAGCAGCGATTCGACAGGGCCGTACACCGGGGAGCTGTTTTTT. Its translation is CASSDSTGPYTGELFF. J is TRBJ2-2 and V is TRBV5-8; 7 bases match TRBD1. The V and J ends lost 4 bases and 3 bases, in that order; junction bases with no gene match: 9. The CDR3 loop spans 16 amino acids. Germline CDR1 reads SGHTS; CDR2 reads YDEGEE.